The clone carrying this TCR beta chain was recorded many times. Its specificity is not known. The CDR3 end is not reached by the read, which stops 3 residues before it; the germline J gene fills it in. The CDR3 totals 14 residues. The junction had 5 bases not matched to a gene; V was cut back by 2 bases and J by 7 bases. Some clones are missing from TCRdb's copy, which holds only in-frame ones; the method was immunoSEQ multiplex PCR. The sample contains 52,000 or so clones, none of them singletons. This entry comes from a study of T cell clonality in common variable immunodeficiency. Overall study findings and caveats: CVID subjects shared fewer TCRbeta clones than healthy controls did. CVID subjects showed higher TCRbeta clonality than healthy controls. Patient heterogeneity in the CVID cohort limited correlations between repertoire features and clinical complications.

This clonotype originated in a person aged 18 to 70 in good health. The sequencing input was peripheral blood mononuclear cells. This chain links TRBV12-3 or TRBV12-4 with TRBJ2-5; TRBD2 aligns across 9 bases. The CDR3 bases that were read are TGTGCCAGCAGTTTATTGGGCGGGGGGGGGACC. It translates to CASSLLGGGGT. The complete CDR3 reads CASSLLGGGGTQYF.